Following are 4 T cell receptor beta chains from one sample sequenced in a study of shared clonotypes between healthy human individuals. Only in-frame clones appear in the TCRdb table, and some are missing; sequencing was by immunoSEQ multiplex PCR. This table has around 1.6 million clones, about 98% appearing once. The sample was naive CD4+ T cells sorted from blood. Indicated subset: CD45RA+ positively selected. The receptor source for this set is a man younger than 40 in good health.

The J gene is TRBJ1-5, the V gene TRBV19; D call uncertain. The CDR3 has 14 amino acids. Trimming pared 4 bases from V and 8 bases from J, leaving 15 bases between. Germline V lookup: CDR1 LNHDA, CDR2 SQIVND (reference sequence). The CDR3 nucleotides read TGTGCCAGTAGTACAATTACACTCTGGGAGCCCCAGCATTTT. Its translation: CASSTITLWEPQHF.

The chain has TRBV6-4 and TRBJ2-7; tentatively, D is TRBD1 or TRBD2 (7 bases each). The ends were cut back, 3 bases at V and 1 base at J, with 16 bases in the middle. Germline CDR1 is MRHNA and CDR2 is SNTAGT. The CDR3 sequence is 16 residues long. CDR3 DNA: TGTGCCAGCAGTGAGAGGGGGCGGGAGTGGTCCTACGAGCAGTACTTC. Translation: CASSERGREWSYEQYF.

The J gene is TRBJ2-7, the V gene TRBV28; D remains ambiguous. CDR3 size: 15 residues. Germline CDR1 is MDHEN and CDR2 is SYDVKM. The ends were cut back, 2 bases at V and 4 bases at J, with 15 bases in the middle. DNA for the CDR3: TGTGCCAGCAGTTTAGGTTTCGGAGAAGTTTACGAGCAGTACTTC. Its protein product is CASSLGFGEVYEQYF.

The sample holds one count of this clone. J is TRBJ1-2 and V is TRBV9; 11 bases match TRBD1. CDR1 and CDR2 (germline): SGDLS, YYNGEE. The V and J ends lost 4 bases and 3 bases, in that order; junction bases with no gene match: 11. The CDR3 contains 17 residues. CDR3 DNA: TGTGCCAGCAGCACATCCGGGACAGGGGGTCCCGACTATGGCTACACCTTC. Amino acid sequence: CASSTSGTGGPDYGYTF.